What follows are 9 T cell receptor beta chains derived from one specimen sequenced in a study of graft-versus-host responses after intestinal transplantation. Their antigens remain unidentified. Repertoires were generated with immunoSEQ multiplex PCR, while TCRdb's copy carries only in-frame clones and drops some. This sample has tens of thousands of clones; around 95% occur once, and the top ten carry about 0.56%. Sequencing was performed on unstimulated CD8+ T cells sorted from spleen or lymph node cells, taken before intestinal transplant. The receptor set was obtained from a human donor who received an intestinal transplant.

V gene TRBV13 combines with J gene TRBJ1-3, with D perhaps TRBD1 (6 bases). Germline V CDR1 and CDR2: PRHDT, FYEKMQ (reference sequence). V was trimmed by 2 bases and J by 4 bases, leaving 15 bases between them. CDR3 length: 16 residues. The CDR3 DNA follows: TGTGCCAGCAGCTTAACTGCGGGGGGCCGGGGAAACACCATATATTTT. Its translation: CASSLTAGGRGNTIYF.

This chain links TRBV5-5 with TRBJ2-1; 8 bases fit TRBD2. With V trimmed by 1 base and J by 5 bases, 5 bases remained unmatched. Looked up from germline, CDR1 is SGHKS and CDR2 is YYEKEE (reference sequence). The CDR3 is made up of 15 amino acids. The CDR3 sequence is CASSLSGRTNNEQFF. CDR3 nucleotides: TGTGCCAGCAGCTTGAGCGGGAGAACGAACAATGAGCAGTTCTTC.

This clone was counted once. The chain recombines TRBV25-1 with TRBJ2-1; D gene unclear. This CDR3 is 14 amino acids long. The V gene lost 3 bases and the J gene lost 8 bases, with 14 bases spanning the gap. Germline-derived CDR1 and CDR2 are MGHDK and SYGVNS. The CDR3 reads CASSEVSDLDEQFF. The DNA for the CDR3 is TGTGCCAGCAGTGAGGTTAGTGATCTTGATGAGCAGTTCTTC.

This clone was detected once. The rearrangement uses TRBV5-1 and TRBJ1-1; D call uncertain. V lost 0 bases to trimming and J lost 4 bases, with 7 bases between them. This CDR3 is 13 amino acids long. Germline CDR1 and CDR2: SGHRS and YFSETQ. The CDR3 reads CASSLGWTTEAFF. CDR3 nucleotide sequence: TGCGCCAGCAGCTTGGGGTGGACCACTGAAGCTTTCTTT.

The V gene is TRBV14, the J gene TRBJ2-7, with a tentative D call TRBD1 (5 bases). The germline CDR1 and CDR2 sequences are SGHDN and FVKESK. This CDR3 has 15 residues. V lost 2 bases and J lost 6, with 17 bases in between. Written as DNA, the CDR3 is TGTGCCAGCAGCCAATTCAAGACAGCAGTTATCGAGCAGTACTTC. Translating it yields CASSQFKTAVIEQYF. The whole variable domain, filled in from reference TRBV14 and TRBJ2-7, reads EAGVTQFPSHSVIEKGQTVTLRCDPISGHDNLYWYRRVMGKEIKFLLHFVKESKQDESGMPNNRFLAERTGGTYSTLKVQPAELEDSGVYFCASSQFKTAVIEQYFGPGTRLTVT.

As for this clone: Additional DNA sequences in this sample encode the identical CDR3. This chain uses TRBV27 with TRBJ1-4; no clear D gene. The CDR3 runs 14 residues. The germline gives CDR1 MNHEY, CDR2 SMNVEV (reference sequence). The V end was cut by 2 bases, the J end by 5 bases, with 9 bases between. CDR3 amino acids: CASSLGQLNEKLFF. CDR3 nucleotides: TGTGCCAGCAGTTTAGGTCAGCTAAATGAAAAACTGTTTTTT.

The rearrangement joins TRBV19 to TRBJ2-1; TRBD2 matches at 8 bases. The V and J ends lost 9 bases and 15 bases, in that order; junction bases with no gene match: 13. This CDR3 comprises 12 residues. Germline CDR1 reads LNHDA; CDR2 reads SQIVND (reference sequence). CDR3 sequence reads: CARSTLGLDGFF. In nucleotides, the CDR3 is TGTGCCAGAAGCACCCTGGGACTAGACGGGTTCTTC.

The DNA of the CDR3 is TGTGCCAGCAGTGATGGGGGAATGCACGGTCAGCCCCAGCATTTT. Its protein is CASSDGGMHGQPQHF. This chain joins TRBV2 and TRBJ1-5; a weak D match, TRBD1 (5 bases). The CDR3 runs 15 residues. Germline V gene lookup returns CDR1 SNHLY and CDR2 FYNNEI. The germline V and J ends were trimmed by 3 bases and 6 bases, with 15 bases remaining between them.

The rearrangement links TRBV6-1 to TRBJ2-1; 8 nucleotides agree with TRBD2. The CDR3 is 14 amino acids. Per germline, CDR1 MNHNS and CDR2 SASEGT. Trimming at V came to 7 bases and at J to 4 bases, leaving 6 bases not matched to a gene. This CDR3 reads CASTASGPYNEQFF. In nucleotides, the CDR3 is TGTGCCAGCACGGCTAGCGGGCCTTACAATGAGCAGTTCTTC.